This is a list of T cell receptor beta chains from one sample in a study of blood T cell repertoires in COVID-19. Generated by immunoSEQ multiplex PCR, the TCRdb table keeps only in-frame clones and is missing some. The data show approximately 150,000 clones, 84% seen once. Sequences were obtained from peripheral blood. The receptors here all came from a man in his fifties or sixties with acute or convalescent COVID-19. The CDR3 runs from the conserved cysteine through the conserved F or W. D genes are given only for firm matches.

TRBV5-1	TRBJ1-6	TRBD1	CASSFRDSPPLHF
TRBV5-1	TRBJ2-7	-	CASSLAGQSYEQYF
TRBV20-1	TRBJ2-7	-	CSASYSGGAYEQYF
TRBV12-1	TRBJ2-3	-	CASSFGNSGKEDTQYF
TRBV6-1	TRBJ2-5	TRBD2	CASSERTSGRPQETQYF
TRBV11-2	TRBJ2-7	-	CASSPTWGSEQYF
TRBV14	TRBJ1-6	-	CASSQDATFGTPLHF
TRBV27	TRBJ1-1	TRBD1	CASTTAQGGNTEAFF
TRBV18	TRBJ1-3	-	CASSPGGATGNTIYF
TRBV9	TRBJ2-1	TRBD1	CASSPPPEGNRGKQFF
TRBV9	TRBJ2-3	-	CASSVDGPSTDTQYF
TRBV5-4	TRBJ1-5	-	CASSFVSPSNQPQHF
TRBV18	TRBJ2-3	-	CASSLASPGTDTQYF
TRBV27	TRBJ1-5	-	CASSFLGEQGKPQHF
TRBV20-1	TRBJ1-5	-	CSASLSNQPQHF
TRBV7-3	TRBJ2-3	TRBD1	CASSPDRGWTDTQYF
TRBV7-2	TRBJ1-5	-	CASSSAGAGNQPQHF
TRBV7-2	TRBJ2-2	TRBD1	CASSLVTGANTGELFF
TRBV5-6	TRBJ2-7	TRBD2	CASSITSGGRYEQYF
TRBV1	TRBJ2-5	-	CTSSRRTGAENPEETQYF
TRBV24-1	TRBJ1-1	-	CATRRGGGRDTEAFF
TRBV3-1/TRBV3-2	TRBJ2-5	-	CASSQDRRGGRETQYF
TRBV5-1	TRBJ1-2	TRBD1	CASSLDRGTYGYTF
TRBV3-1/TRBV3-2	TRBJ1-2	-	CASSPSLGGGGTYGYTF
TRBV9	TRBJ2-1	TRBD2	CASSAPAGASYNEQFF
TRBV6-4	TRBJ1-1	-	CASSVNEDTEAFF
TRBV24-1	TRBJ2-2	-	CATGPPGVGTGELFF
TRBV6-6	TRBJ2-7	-	CASRQTNSYEQYF
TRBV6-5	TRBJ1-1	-	CASSYVQGTEAFF
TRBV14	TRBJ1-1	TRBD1	CASSPMIQGSTEAFF
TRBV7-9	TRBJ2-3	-	CASSLSGDTQYF
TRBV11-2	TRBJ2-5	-	CASSLSSGAWETQYF
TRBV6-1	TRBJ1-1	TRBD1	CASSALTGGMNTEAFF
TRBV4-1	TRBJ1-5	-	CASSQVGGYSNQPQHF
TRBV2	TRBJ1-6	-	CASSDPQIISPLHF
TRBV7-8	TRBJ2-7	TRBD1	CASSQRTGTTSGQYF
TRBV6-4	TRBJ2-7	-	CASSDGRLPITTYEQYF
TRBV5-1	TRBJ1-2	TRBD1	CASSFTRDSYGYTF
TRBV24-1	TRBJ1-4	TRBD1	CATSEKNNRDRDRTNEKLFF
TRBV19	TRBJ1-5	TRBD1	CASSKTGGGQPQHF
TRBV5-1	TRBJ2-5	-	CASSLGLLTGRRETQYF
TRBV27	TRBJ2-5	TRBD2	CASSLSSSGRWRGETQYF
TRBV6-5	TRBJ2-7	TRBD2	CAVARDYPYEQYF
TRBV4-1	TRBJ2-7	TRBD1	CASSQRQGTNEQYF
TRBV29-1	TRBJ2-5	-	CSVDRTQETQYF
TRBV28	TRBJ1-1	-	CASRRDSIGVTEAFF
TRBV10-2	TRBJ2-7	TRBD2	CASSESGRESASGRSSSYEQYF
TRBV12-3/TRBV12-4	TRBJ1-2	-	CASSLGQFVYTF
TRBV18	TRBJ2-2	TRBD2	CASSPQSLAGNTGELFF
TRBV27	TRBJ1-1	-	CASSLLAGNTEAFF
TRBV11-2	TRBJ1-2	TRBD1	CASSPLGGGTESF
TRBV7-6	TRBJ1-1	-	CASSLGKVGGTEAFF
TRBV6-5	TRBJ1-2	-	CATTPGSQGSYTF
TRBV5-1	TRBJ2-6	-	CASSLAVGSGANVLTF
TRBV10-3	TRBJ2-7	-	CAISQISHEQYF